This T cell receptor beta chain appears in the sequencing data of a study of identical twins. General study points: Some out-of-frame alpha sequences were shared by twins, and these showed excess low generation probability.

This clonotype was recorded many times. No antigen is known for it. Addition of a universal primer site occurred through template switching, and cDNA carried unique molecular identifiers. TCRdb re-called the 5' RACE reads with MiXCR, one entry per CDR3 protein. The table lists a few hundred thousand distinct CDR3 sequences, approximately 10% of them singletons. CDR3 length: 14 residues. J lost 7 bases, V lost 4 bases, and 6 bases had no gene match. Per the germline V gene, CDR1 is DFQATT and CDR2 is SNEGSKA (reference sequence). This rearrangement joins TRBV20-1 to TRBJ2-2, with 10 positions matching TRBD2. Source material: memory T cells sorted from blood. The sequence derives from a man in his fifties in good health. CDR3 sequence (DNA): TGCAGTGCTATTCTAGCGGGAGCTGGCGGGGAGCTGTTTTTT. Translation: CSAILAGAGGELFF.